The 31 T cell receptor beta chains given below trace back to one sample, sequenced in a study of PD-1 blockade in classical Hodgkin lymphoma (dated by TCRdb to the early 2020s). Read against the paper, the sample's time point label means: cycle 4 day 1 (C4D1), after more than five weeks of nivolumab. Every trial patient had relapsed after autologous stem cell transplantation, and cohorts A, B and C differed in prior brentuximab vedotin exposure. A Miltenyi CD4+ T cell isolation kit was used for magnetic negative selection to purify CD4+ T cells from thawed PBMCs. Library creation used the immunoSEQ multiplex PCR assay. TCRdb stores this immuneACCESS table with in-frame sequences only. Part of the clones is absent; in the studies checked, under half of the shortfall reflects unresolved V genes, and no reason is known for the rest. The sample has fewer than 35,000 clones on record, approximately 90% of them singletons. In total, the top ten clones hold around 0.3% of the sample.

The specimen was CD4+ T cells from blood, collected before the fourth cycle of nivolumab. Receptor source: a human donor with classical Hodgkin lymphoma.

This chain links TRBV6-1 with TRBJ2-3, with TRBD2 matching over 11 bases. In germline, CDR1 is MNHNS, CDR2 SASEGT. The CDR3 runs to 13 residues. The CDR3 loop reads CASGGDNTDTQYF. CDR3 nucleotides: TGTGCTAGCGGGGGGGACAACACAGATACGCAGTATTTT.

The CDR3 loop reads CAWATGVNEKLFF. CDR3 coding DNA: TGTGCCTGGGCGACAGGGGTTAATGAAAAACTGTTTTTT. The genes are TRBV30 and TRBJ1-4; 8 bases map to TRBD1. CDR3 length: 13 amino acids. Germline CDR1 reads GTSNPN; CDR2 reads SVGIG (reference sequence). J was trimmed by 4 bases and V by 5 bases; bases with no gene match: 3.

The CDR3 reads CASSPTDEAFF. CDR3 nucleotides: TGCGCCAGCAGCCCAACAGATGAAGCTTTCTTT. The rearrangement uses TRBV10-2 and TRBJ1-1, with D hard to call. The CDR3 is 11 amino acids. V gave up 6 bases and J gave up 7 bases, with 9 bases separating them. Germline assignment: CDR1 WSHSY and CDR2 SAAADI.

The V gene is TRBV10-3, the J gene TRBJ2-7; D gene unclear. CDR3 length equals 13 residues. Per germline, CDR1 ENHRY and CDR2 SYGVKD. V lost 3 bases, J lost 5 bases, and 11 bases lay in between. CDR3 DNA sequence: TGTGCCATCAGTGACCGAGGTGGCGACGAGCAGTACTTC. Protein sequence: CAISDRGGDEQYF.

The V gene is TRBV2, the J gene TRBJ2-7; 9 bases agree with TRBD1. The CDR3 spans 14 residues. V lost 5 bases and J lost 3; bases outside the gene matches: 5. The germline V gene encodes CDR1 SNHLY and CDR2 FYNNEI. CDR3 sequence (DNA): TGTGCCAGCAGTCTCCGGGACAGGGACTACGAGCAGTACTTC. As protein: CASSLRDRDYEQYF. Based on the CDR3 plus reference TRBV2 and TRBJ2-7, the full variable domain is EPEVTQTPSHQVTQMGQEVILRCVPISNHLYFYWYRQILGQKVEFLVSFYNNEISEKSEIFDDQFSVERPDGSNFTLKIRSTKLEDSAMYFCASSLRDRDYEQYFGPGTRLTVT.

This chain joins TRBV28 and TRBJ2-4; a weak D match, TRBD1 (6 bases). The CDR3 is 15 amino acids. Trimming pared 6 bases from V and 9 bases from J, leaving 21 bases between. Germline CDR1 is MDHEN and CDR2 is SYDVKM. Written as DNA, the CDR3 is TGTGCCAGCAGACCGAATACAGGGTCTTGGACCATTCAGTACTTC. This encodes CASRPNTGSWTIQYF.

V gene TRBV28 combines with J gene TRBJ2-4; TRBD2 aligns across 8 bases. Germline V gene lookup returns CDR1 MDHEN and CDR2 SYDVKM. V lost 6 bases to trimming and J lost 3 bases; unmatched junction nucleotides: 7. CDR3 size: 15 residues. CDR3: CASRWTGTSKNIQYF. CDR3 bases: TGTGCCAGCAGATGGACCGGGACTAGCAAAAACATTCAGTACTTC. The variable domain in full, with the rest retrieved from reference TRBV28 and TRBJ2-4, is DVKVTQSSRYLVKRTGEKVFLECVQDMDHENMFWYRQDPGLGLRLIYFSYDVKMKEKGDIPEGYSVSREKKERFSLILESASTNQTSMYLCASRWTGTSKNIQYFGAGTRLSVL.

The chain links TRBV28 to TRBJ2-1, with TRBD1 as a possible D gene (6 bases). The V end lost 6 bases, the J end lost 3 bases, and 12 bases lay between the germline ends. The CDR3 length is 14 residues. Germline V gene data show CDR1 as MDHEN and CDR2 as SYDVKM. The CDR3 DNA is TGTGCCAGCAGCCGAACAGGGATCTACAATGAGCAGTTCTTC. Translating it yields CASSRTGIYNEQFF.

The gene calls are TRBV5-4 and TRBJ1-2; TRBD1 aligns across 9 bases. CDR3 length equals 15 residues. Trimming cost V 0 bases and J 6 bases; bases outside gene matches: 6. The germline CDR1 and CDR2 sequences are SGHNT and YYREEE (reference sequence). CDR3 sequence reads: CASSLGKQGAHGYTF. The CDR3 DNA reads TGTGCCAGCAGCTTGGGGAAACAGGGGGCTCATGGCTACACCTTC.

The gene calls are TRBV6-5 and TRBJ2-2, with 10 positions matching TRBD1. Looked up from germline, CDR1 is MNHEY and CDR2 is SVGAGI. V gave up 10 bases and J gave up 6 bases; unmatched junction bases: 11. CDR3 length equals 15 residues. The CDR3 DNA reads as TGTGCCACCCACTGGCGGGACAGGGGCGCCGGGGAGCTGTTTTTT. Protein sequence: CATHWRDRGAGELFF.

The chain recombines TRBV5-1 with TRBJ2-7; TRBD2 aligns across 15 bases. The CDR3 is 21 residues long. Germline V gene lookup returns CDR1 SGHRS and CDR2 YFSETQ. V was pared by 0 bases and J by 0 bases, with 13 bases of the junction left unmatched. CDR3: CASSLALGTSGRTAFSYEQYF. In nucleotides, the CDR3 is TGCGCCAGCAGCTTGGCGCTGGGGACTAGCGGGAGGACCGCATTCTCCTACGAGCAGTACTTC.

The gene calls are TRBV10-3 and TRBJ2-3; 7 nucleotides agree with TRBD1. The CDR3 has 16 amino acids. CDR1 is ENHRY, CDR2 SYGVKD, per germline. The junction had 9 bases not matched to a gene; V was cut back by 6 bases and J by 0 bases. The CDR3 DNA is TGTGCCATCAGATTCACAGGGGCTTCTAGCACAGATACGCAGTATTTT. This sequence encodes CAIRFTGASSTDTQYF.

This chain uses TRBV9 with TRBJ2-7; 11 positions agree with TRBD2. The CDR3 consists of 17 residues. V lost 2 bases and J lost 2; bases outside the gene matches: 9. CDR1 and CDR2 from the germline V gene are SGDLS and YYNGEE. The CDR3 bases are TGTGCCAGCAGCGTTAGGACTAGCGGGCTTACCACCTACGAGCAGTACTTC. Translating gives CASSVRTSGLTTYEQYF.

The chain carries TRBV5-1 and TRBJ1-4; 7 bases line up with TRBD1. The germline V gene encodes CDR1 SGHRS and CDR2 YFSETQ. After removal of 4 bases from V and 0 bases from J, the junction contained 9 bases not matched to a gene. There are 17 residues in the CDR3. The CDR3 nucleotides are TGCGCCAGCAGCAGCAGGGGGGGACTTGCAACTAATGAAAAACTGTTTTTT. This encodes CASSSRGGLATNEKLFF.

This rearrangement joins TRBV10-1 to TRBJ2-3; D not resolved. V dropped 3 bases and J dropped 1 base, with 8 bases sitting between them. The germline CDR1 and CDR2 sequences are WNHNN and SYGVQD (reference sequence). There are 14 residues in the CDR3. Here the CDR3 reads CASSEAPGTDTQYF. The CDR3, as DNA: TGCGCCAGCAGTGAAGCGCCCGGCACAGATACGCAGTATTTT.

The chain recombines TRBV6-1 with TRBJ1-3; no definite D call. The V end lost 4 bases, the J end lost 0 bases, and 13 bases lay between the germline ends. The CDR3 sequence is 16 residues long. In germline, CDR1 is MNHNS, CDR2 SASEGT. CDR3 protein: CASSGIRVPSGNTIYF. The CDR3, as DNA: TGTGCCAGCAGTGGTATCCGGGTTCCCTCTGGAAACACCATATATTTT.

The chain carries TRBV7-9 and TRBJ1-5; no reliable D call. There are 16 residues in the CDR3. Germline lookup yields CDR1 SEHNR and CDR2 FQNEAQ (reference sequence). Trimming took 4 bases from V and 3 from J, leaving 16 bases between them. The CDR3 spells CASSSFLGELNQPQHF. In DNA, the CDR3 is TGTGCCAGCAGCTCGTTCCTGGGAGAGCTCAATCAGCCCCAGCATTTT. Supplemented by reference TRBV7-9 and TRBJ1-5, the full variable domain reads DTGVSQNPRHKITKRGQNVTFRCDPISEHNRLYWYRQTLGQGPEFLTYFQNEAQLEKSRLLSDRFSAERPKGSFSTLEIQRTEQGDSAMYLCASSSFLGELNQPQHFGDGTRLSIL.

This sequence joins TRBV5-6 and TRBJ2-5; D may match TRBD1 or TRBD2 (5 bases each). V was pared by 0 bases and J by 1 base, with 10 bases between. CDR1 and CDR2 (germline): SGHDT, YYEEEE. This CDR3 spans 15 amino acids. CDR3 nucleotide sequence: TGTGCCAGCAGCTTGGGATGGGACCTCCAAGAGACCCAGTACTTC. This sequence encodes CASSLGWDLQETQYF.

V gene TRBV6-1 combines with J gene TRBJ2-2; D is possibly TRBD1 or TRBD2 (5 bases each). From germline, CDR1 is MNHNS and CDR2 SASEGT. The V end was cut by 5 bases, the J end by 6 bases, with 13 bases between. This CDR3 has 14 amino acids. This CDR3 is CASSPRDRAGELFF. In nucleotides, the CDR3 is TGTGCCAGCAGTCCCAGGGACCGGGCCGGGGAGCTGTTTTTT.

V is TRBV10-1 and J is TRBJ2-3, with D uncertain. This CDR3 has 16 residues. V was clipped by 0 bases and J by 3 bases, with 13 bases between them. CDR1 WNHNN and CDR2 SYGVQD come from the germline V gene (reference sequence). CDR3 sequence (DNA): TGCGCCAGCAGTGAGTCTCGACCCGGCCGGACAGATACGCAGTATTTT. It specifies CASSESRPGRTDTQYF.

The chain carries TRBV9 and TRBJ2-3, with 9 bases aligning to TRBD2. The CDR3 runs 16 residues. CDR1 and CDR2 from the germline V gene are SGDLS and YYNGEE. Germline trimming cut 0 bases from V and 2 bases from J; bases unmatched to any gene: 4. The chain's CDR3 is CASSVVAGALTDTQYF. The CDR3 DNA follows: TGTGCCAGCAGCGTAGTAGCGGGGGCCCTCACAGATACGCAGTATTTT.

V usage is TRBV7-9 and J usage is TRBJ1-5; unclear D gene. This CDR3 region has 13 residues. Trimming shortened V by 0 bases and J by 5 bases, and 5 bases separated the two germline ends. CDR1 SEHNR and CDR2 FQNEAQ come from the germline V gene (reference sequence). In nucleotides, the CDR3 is TGTGCCAGCAGCTTAGCCCTCCATCAGCCCCAGCATTTT. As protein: CASSLALHQPQHF.

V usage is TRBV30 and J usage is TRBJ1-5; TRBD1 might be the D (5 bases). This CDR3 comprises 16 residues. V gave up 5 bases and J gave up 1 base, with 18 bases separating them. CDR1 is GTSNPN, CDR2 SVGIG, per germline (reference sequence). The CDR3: CAWDTGRRASNQPQHF. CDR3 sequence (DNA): TGTGCCTGGGATACAGGTCGGAGGGCGAGCAATCAGCCCCAGCATTTT. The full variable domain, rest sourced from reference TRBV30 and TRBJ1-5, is SQTIHQWPATLVQPVGSPLSLECTVEGTSNPNLYWYRQAAGRGLQLLFYSVGIGQISSEVPQNLSASRPQDRQFILSSKKLLLSDSGFYLCAWDTGRRASNQPQHFGDGTRLSIL.

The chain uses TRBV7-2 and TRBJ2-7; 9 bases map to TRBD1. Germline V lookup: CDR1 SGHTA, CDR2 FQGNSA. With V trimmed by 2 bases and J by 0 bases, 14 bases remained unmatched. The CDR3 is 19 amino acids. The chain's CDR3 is CASSLFPDYGTGSSYEQYF. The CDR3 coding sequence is TGTGCCAGCAGCTTATTCCCAGATTACGGGACAGGGAGCTCCTACGAGCAGTACTTC. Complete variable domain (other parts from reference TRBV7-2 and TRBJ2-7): GAGVSQSPSNKVTEKGKDVELRCDPISGHTALYWYRQSLGQGLEFLIYFQGNSAPDKSGLPSDRFSAERTGGSVSTLTIQRTQQEDSAVYLCASSLFPDYGTGSSYEQYFGPGTRLTVT.

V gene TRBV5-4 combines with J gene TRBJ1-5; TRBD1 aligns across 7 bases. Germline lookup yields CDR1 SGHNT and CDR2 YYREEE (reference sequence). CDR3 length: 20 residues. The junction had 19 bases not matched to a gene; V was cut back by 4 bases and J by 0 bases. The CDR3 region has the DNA TGTGCCAGCAGCGACAAAACACCGGGACAGAGAGTATATAGCAATCAGCCCCAGCATTTT. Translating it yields CASSDKTPGQRVYSNQPQHF.

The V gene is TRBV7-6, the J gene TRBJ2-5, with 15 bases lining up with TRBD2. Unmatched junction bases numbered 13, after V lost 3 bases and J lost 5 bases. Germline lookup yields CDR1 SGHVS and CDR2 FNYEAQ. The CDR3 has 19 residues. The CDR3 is CASSFTLPGLAGGLETQYF. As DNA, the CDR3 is TGTGCCAGCAGCTTTACGCTTCCGGGACTAGCGGGAGGTCTGGAGACCCAGTACTTC. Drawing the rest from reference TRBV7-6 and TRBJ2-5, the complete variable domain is GAGVSQSPRYKVTKRGQDVALRCDPISGHVSLYWYRQALGQGPEFLTYFNYEAQQDKSGLPNDRFSAERPEGSISTLTIQRTEQRDSAMYRCASSFTLPGLAGGLETQYFGPGTRLLVL.

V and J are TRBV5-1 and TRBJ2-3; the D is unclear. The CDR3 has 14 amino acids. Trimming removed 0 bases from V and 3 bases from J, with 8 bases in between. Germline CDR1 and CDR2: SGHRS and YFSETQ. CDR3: CASSLVSSTDTQYF. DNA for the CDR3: TGCGCCAGCAGCTTGGTCTCTTCGACAGATACGCAGTATTTT. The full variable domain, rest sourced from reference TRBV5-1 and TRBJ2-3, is KAGVTQTPRYLIKTRGQQVTLSCSPISGHRSVSWYQQTPGQGLQFLFEYFSETQRNKGNFPGRFSGRQFSNSRSEMNVSTLELGDSALYLCASSLVSSTDTQYFGPGTRLTVL.

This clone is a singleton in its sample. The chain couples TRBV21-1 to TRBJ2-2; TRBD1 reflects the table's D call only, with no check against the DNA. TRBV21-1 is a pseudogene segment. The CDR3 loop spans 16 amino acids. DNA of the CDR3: TGTGCCAGCAGCAAAGTTCCCAGGGGTAGCGCCGGGGAGCTGTTTTTT. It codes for CASSKVPRGSAGELFF.

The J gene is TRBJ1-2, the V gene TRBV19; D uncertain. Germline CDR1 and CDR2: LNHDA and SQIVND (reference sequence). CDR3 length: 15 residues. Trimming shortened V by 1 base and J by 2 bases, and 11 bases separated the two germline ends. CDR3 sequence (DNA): TGTGCCAGTAGTATAGGGTTACGTCTGAACTATGGCTACACCTTC. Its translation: CASSIGLRLNYGYTF.

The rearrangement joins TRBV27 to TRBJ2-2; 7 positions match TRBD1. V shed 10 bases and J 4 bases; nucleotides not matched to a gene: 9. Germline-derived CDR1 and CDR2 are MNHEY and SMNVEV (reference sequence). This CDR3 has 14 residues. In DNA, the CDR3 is TGTGCCACCCGGCCGGGACAGATCACCGGGGAGCTGTTTTTT. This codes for CATRPGQITGELFF.

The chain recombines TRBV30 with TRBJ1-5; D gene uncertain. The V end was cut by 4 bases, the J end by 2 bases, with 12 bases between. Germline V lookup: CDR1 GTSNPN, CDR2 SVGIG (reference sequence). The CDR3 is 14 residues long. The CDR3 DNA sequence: TGTGCCTGGACCGGCGGCTGGGGCAATCAGCCCCAGCATTTT. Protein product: CAWTGGWGNQPQHF.